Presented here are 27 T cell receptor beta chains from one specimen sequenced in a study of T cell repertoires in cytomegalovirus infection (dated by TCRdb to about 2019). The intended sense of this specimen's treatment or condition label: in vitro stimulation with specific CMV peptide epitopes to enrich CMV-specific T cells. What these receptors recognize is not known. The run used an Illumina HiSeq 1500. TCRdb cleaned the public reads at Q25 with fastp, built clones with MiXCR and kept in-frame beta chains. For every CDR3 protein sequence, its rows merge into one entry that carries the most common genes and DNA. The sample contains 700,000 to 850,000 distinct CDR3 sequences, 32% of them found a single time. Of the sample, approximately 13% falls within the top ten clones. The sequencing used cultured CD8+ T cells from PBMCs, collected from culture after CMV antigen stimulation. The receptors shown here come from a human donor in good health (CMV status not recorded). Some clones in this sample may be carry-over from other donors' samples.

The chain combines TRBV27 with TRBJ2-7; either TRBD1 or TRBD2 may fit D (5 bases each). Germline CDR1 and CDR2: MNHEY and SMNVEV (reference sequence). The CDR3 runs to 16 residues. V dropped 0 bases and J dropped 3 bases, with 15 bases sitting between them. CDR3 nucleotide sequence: TGTGCCAGCAGTTTATCCCGGGGCCAGATAGTCTACGAGCAGTACTTC. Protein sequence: CASSLSRGQIVYEQYF.

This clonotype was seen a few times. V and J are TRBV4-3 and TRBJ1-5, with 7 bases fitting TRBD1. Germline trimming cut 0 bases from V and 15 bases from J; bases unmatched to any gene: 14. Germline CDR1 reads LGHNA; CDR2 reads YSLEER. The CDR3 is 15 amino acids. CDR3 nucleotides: TGCGCCAGCAGCCAAGATCTTTCGGACGGACAGGACCTGCATTTT. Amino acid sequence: CASSQDLSDGQDLHF.

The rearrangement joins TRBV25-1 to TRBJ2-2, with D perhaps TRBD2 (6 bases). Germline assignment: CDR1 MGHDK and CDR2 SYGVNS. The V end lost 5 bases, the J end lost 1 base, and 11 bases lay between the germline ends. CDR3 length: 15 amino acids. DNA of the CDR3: TGTGCCAGCAGTCCAGCGGGCGAGAACACCGGGGAGCTGTTTTTT. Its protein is CASSPAGENTGELFF.

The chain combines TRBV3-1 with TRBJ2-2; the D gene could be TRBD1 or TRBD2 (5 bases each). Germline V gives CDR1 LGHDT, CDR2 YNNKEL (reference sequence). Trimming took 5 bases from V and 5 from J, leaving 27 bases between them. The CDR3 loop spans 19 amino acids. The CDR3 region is CASSSPHPRRQGGTGELFF. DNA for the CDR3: TGTGCCAGCAGCTCGCCCCACCCCCGGAGGCAGGGTGGAACCGGGGAGCTGTTTTTT.

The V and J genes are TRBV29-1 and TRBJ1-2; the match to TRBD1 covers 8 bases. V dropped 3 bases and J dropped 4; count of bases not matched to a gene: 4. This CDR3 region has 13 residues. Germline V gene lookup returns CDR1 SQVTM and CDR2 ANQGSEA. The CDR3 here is CSVDPGTGYGYTF. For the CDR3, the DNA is TGCAGCGTTGACCCGGGGACAGGCTATGGCTACACCTTC.

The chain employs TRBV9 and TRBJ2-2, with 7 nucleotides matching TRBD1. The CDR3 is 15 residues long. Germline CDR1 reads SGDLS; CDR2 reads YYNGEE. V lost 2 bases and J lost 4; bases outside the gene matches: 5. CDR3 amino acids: CASSVSRGITGELFF. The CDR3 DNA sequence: TGTGCCAGCAGCGTGTCCAGGGGGATCACCGGGGAGCTGTTTTTT.

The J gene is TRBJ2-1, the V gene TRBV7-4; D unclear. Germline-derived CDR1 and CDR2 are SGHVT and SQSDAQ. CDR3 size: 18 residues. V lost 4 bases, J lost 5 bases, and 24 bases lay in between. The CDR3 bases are TGTGCCAGCAGCTCCGAGATGCGTCCGGGCGGACCGAACAATGAGCAGTTCTTC. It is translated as CASSSEMRPGGPNNEQFF.

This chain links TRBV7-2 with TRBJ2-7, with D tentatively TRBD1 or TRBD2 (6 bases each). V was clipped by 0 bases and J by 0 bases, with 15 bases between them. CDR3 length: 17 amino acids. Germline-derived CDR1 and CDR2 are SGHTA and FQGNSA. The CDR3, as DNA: TGTGCCAGCAGCTTAGCGGGAGGTCAGGGGATCTCCTACGAGCAGTACTTC. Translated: CASSLAGGQGISYEQYF. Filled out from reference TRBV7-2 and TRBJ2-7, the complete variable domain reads GAGVSQSPSNKVTEKGKDVELRCDPISGHTALYWYRQSLGQGLEFLIYFQGNSAPDKSGLPSDRFSAERTGGSVSTLTIQRTQQEDSAVYLCASSLAGGQGISYEQYFGPGTRLTVT.

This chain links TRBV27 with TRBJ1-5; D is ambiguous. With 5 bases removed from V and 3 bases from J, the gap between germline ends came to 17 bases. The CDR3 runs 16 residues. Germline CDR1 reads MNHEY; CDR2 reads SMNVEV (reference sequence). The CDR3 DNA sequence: TGTGCCAGCAGTCCGTCATGGGGAGACATCAATCAGCCCCAGCATTTT. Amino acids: CASSPSWGDINQPQHF.

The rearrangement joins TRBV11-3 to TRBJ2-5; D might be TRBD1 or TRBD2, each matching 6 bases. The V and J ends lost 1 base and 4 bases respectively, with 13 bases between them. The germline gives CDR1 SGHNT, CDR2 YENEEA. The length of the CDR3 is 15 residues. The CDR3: CASSLGEGGPETQYF. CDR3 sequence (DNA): TGTGCCAGCAGCTTAGGAGAGGGGGGCCCAGAGACCCAGTACTTC.

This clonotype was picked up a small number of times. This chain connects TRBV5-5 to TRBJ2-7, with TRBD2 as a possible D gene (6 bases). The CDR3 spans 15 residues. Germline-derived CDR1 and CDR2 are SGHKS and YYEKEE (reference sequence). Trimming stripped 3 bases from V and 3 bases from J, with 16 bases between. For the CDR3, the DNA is TGTGCCAGCAGCTGGATGGTCGGGGGTATCTACGAGCAGTACTTC. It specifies CASSWMVGGIYEQYF.

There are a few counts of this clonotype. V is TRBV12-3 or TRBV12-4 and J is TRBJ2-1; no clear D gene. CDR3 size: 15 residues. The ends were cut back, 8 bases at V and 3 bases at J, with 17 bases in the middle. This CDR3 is CASARPEGFYNEQFF. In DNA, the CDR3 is TGTGCCAGCGCTAGACCCGAAGGGTTCTACAATGAGCAGTTCTTC.

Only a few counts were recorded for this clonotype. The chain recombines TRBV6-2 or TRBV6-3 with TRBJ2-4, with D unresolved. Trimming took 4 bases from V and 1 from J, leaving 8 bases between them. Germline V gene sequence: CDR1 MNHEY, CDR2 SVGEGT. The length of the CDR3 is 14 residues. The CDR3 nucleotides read TGTGCCAGCAGTTTAGCTTGGGCCAAAAACATTCAGTACTTC. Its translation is CASSLAWAKNIQYF.

The CDR3 DNA is TGTGCCAGCAGCTGGGGGGACGAGCAGTACTTC. It translates to CASSWGDEQYF. The chain is built from TRBV7-9 and TRBJ2-7, with a tentative D call TRBD2 (6 bases). Between the trimmed V and J ends, which lost 4 bases and 5 bases, there was a span of 6 bases. Germline V gene lookup returns CDR1 SEHNR and CDR2 FQNEAQ (reference sequence). This CDR3 contains 11 residues. The entire variable domain, with the rest obtained from reference TRBV7-9 and TRBJ2-7, is as follows: DTGVSQNPRHKITKRGQNVTFRCDPISEHNRLYWYRQTLGQGPEFLTYFQNEAQLEKSRLLSDRFSAERPKGSFSTLEIQRTEQGDSAMYLCASSWGDEQYFGPGTRLTVT.

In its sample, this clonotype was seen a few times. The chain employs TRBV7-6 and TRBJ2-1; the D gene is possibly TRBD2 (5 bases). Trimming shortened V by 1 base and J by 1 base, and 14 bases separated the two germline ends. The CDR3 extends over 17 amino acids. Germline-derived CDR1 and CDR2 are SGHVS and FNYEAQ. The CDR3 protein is CASSLGDGVESYNEQFF. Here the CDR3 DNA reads TGTGCCAGCAGCTTAGGCGACGGGGTGGAGTCCTACAATGAGCAGTTCTTC.

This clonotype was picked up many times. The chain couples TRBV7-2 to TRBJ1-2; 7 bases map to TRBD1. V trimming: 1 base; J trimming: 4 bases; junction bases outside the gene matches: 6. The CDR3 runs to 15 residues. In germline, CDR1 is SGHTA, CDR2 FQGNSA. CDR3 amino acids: CASSLEEGAAYGYTF. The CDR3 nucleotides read TGTGCCAGCAGCTTAGAAGAGGGGGCAGCCTATGGCTACACCTTC.

The DNA for the CDR3 is TGCGCCAGCAGCCAAGTTGGACGGTACTATGGCTACACCTTC. Translation: CASSQVGRYYGYTF. The J gene is TRBJ1-2, the V gene TRBV4-1, with D uncertain. The CDR3 has 14 residues. Looked up from germline, CDR1 is MGHRA and CDR2 is YSYEKL. V lost 1 base and J 3 bases, leaving 9 bases between the germline ends.

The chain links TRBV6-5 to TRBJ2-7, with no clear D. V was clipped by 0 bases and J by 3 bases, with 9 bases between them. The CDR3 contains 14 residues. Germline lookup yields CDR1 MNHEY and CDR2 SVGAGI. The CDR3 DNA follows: TGTGCCAGCAGTTACTCTGAGGTGGACTACGAGCAGTACTTC. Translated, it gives CASSYSEVDYEQYF.

The CDR3 spells CASSYSRDRVVENYGYTF. The DNA of the CDR3 is TGTGCCAGCAGTTACTCGAGGGACAGGGTAGTGGAGAACTATGGCTACACCTTC. The J gene is TRBJ1-2, the V gene TRBV6-5; 9 bases are shared with TRBD1. The CDR3 spans 18 residues. Germline V gives CDR1 MNHEY, CDR2 SVGAGI. Unmatched junction bases numbered 10, after V lost 0 bases and J lost 2 bases.

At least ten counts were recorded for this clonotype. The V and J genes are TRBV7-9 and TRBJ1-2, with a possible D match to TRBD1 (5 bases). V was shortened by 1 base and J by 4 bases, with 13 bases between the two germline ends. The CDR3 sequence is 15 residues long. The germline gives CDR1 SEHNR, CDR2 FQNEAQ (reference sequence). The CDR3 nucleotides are TGTGCCAGCAGCTTAGGTCTGGGACCCGGCTATGGCTACACCTTC. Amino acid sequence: CASSLGLGPGYGYTF.

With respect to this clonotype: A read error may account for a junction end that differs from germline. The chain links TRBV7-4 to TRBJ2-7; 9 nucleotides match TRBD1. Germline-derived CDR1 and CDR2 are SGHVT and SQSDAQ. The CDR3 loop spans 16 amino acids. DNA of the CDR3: TGTGCCAGCAGCTCCACCCGGGACAGGGTAAATTACGACCAGTACTTC. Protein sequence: CASSSTRDRVNYDQYF.

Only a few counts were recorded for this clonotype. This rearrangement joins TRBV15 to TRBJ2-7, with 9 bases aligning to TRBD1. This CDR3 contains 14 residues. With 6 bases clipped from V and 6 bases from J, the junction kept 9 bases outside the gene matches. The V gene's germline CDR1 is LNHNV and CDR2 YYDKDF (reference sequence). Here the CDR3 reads CATSSPGTGLEQYV. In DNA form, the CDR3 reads TGTGCCACCAGTAGTCCCGGGACAGGGCTCGAGCAGTACGTC.

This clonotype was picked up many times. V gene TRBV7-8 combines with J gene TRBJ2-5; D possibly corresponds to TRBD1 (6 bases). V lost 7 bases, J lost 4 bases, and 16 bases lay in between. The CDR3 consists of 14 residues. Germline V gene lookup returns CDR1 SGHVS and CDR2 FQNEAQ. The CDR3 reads CASNWQGSRETQYF. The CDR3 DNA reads TGTGCCAGCAACTGGCAGGGGAGTCGAGAGACCCAGTACTTC.

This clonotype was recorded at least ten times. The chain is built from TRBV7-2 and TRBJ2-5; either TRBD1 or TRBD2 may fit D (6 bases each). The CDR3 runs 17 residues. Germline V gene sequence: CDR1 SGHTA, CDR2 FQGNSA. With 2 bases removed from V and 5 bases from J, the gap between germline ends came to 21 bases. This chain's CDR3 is CASSLQRPGRGRETQYF. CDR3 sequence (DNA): TGTGCCAGCAGCTTACAACGACCGGGTCGGGGGCGGGAGACCCAGTACTTC.

The DNA for the CDR3 is TGTGCCAGCAGCGTAGGCCCCCTGGCAGGTTCCTTTTATGGCTACACCTTC. Translation gives CASSVGPLAGSFYGYTF. The chain recombines TRBV9 with TRBJ1-2; no reliable D call. Germline values: CDR1 SGDLS, CDR2 YYNGEE. CDR3 length equals 17 residues. V was trimmed by 0 bases and J by 5 bases, leaving 20 bases between them.

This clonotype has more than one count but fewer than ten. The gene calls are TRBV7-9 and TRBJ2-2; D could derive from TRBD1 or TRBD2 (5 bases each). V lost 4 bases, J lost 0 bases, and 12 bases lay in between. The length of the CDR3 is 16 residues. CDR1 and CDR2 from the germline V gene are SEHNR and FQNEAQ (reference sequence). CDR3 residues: CASSSTAEANTGELFF. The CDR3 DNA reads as TGTGCCAGCAGCTCGACAGCGGAAGCGAACACCGGGGAGCTGTTTTTT.

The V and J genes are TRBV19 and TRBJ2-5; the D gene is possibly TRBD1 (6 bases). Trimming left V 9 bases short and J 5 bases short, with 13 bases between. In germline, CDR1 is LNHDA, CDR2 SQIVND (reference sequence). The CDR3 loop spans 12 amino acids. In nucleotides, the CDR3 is TGTGCCAGCGGGACACCCCGGGAGACCCAGTACTTC. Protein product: CASGTPRETQYF.